This passage covers 13 T cell receptor beta chains from one sample sequenced in a study of blood T cell repertoires in COVID-19 (dated by TCRdb to 2019 to 2021). To prepare the library, the immunoSEQ multiplex PCR assay was applied. TCRdb limited this immuneACCESS table to in-frame rearrangements with V and J called. A share of clones is missing; checked studies link under half to unresolved V genes, and the rest is unexplained. The table for this sample lists fewer than 300,000 clones; around nine tenths of them were counted only once. The leading ten clones occupy 1% to 1.3% of the sample. Input material: PBMCs or T cells enriched from blood (not recorded which). These receptors all stem from a woman aged 30 to 39 who had recovered from COVID-19.

This chain connects TRBV5-3 to TRBJ2-7; 13 nucleotides match TRBD2. TRBV5-3 falls under the ORF class, with uncertain function. J gave up 0 bases and V 0 bases, and 18 bases lay outside the gene matches. This CDR3 has 22 amino acids. In nucleotides, the CDR3 is TGTGCCAGAAGCTTGGACTCACCCCCGACTAGCGGGAGGTGTCTTAGCTCCTACGAGCAGTACTTC. It translates to CARSLDSPPTSGRCLSSYEQYF.

The chain uses TRBV2 and TRBJ1-1; a possible D gene is TRBD1 (5 bases). CDR3 length: 13 residues. Germline V gene data show CDR1 as SNHLY and CDR2 as FYNNEI. The V end lost 2 bases, the J end lost 4 bases, and 8 bases lay between the germline ends. DNA of the CDR3: TGTGCCAGCAGTGAAAGGAGGGGCACTGAAGCTTTCTTT. Residues: CASSERRGTEAFF.

The chain uses TRBV19 and TRBJ1-2; D ambiguous. Trimming removed 3 bases from V and 2 bases from J, with 13 bases in between. The CDR3 contains 15 residues. Germline values: CDR1 LNHDA, CDR2 SQIVND (reference sequence). CDR3 in amino acids: CASSMATGMNYGYTF. CDR3 DNA: TGTGCCAGTAGTATGGCGACGGGAATGAACTATGGCTACACCTTC.

This chain uses TRBV2 with TRBJ1-5; 8 bases fit TRBD1. J gave up 0 bases and V 9 bases, and 4 bases lay outside the gene matches. The CDR3 runs to 14 residues. Germline V CDR1 and CDR2: SNHLY, FYNNEI. This CDR3 reads CASRTGLSNQPQHF. In DNA form, the CDR3 reads TGTGCCAGTCGGACAGGGCTTAGCAATCAGCCCCAGCATTTT.

This sequence joins TRBV21-1 and TRBJ1-5. TRBV21-1 is annotated as a pseudogene. The CDR3 is made up of 12 amino acids. As DNA, the CDR3 is TGTGCCAGCAGCAAAGTGAGCCAGCCCCAGCATTTT. It translates to CASSKVSQPQHF.

This chain connects TRBV28 to TRBJ2-7, with 8 bases aligning to TRBD2. There are 13 residues in the CDR3. V shed 5 bases, J shed 2 bases, and the junction held 2 bases outside the gene matches. Germline V gene lookup returns CDR1 MDHEN and CDR2 SYDVKM. CDR3 DNA sequence: TGTGCCAGCAGTCCGGGAGGGGCCTACGAGCAGTACTTC. Translating it yields CASSPGGAYEQYF.

This clone was recorded once. The chain is built from TRBV5-4 and TRBJ1-2, with 10 bases that match TRBD1. CDR3 length: 16 amino acids. V was clipped by 0 bases and J by 2 bases; unmatched bases: 4. Germline lookup yields CDR1 SGHNT and CDR2 YYREEE (reference sequence). The CDR3, as DNA: TGTGCCAGCAGCTTGGATCGGACAGGGGGAAACTATGGCTACACCTTC. Amino acid sequence: CASSLDRTGGNYGYTF.

The chain uses TRBV21-1 and TRBJ1-1; the table's D call, TRBD1, was not checked against the DNA. TRBV21-1 is a recognized pseudogene. The CDR3 loop spans 17 amino acids. CDR3 sequence (DNA): TGTGCCAGCAGCAAAGCGGAAGGGACAGGGCTTAAAGGTGAAGCTTTCTTT. Translation gives CASSKAEGTGLKGEAFF.

The chain combines TRBV18 with TRBJ2-1, with D possibly matching TRBD1 (5 bases). Looked up from germline, CDR1 is KGHSH and CDR2 is LQKENI. Between the trimmed V and J ends, which lost 3 bases and 9 bases, there was a span of 9 bases. This CDR3 has 12 residues. The CDR3 nucleotides are TGTGCCAGCTCACCCCGTACAGGTGAGCAGTTCTTC. Its translation: CASSPRTGEQFF.

This rearrangement joins TRBV5-6 to TRBJ1-1; D is uncertain. Trimming stripped 2 bases from V and 1 base from J, with 9 bases between. The germline CDR1 and CDR2 sequences are SGHDT and YYEEEE. The CDR3 length is 14 residues. CDR3 DNA: TGTGCCAGCAGCTTATCCGGGTCGAACACTGAAGCTTTCTTT. Protein sequence: CASSLSGSNTEAFF.

This clone has a single count. The V and J genes are TRBV7-2 and TRBJ2-7; 8 bases are a match to TRBD1. This CDR3 region has 16 residues. Looked up from germline, CDR1 is SGHTA and CDR2 is FQGNSA. V was clipped by 5 bases and J by 5 bases; unmatched bases: 14. The CDR3 is CASSPYKGQASHEQYF. In DNA, the CDR3 is TGTGCCAGCAGCCCGTATAAGGGACAGGCTTCCCACGAGCAGTACTTC.

This chain connects TRBV28 to TRBJ1-2, with D maybe TRBD1 (5 bases). The length of the CDR3 is 13 residues. Germline CDR1 is MDHEN and CDR2 is SYDVKM. Trimming cost V 4 bases and J 8 bases, with 14 bases left between them. CDR3 DNA: TGTGCCAGCAGTTACAGGAGGGTCTACGGCTACACCTTC. Translating gives CASSYRRVYGYTF.

This clone was picked up one time. The J gene is TRBJ1-4, the V gene TRBV7-9; 11 bases fit TRBD1. The V gene end was trimmed by 6 bases and the J gene end by 8 bases; junction bases not matched to a gene: 8. The CDR3 runs 15 residues. The germline V gene encodes CDR1 SEHNR and CDR2 FQNEAQ (reference sequence). The CDR3 coding sequence is TGTGCCAGCAGACCACCGGGACAGGGGGGCGAAAAACTGTTTTTT. This translates into CASRPPGQGGEKLFF.